Given below is one TCR beta chain in context. The antigen is unknown. These data come from a study of T cells after yellow fever vaccination. Overall study results and limits: Of the clonotypes, a small share occurred in both CD4 and CD8 compartments.

Trimming took off 6 bases at V and 2 bases at J, with 11 bases between the two ends. CDR1 and CDR2 from the germline V gene are SQVTM and ANQGSEA. The CDR3 runs to 13 residues. The study made its TCR cDNA through 5'RACE template switching. That step introduced a universal primer site along with UMIs. TCRdb used MiXCR to reprocess the 5' RACE reads, holding one entry per CDR3 protein. The sample has around 350,000 distinct CDR3 sequences, around a tenth seen once; the top ten hold roughly 18%. The chain carries TRBV29-1 and TRBJ2-1; D call uncertain. Sequencing used PBMCs, obtained on the day of the first yellow fever vaccination. This TCR came from a man between 18 and 29 years old who received the YFV17D yellow fever vaccine. The CDR3 region is CSVPEEAYNEQFF. The CDR3 nucleotides read TGCAGCGTCCCGGAAGAAGCCTACAATGAGCAGTTCTTC.